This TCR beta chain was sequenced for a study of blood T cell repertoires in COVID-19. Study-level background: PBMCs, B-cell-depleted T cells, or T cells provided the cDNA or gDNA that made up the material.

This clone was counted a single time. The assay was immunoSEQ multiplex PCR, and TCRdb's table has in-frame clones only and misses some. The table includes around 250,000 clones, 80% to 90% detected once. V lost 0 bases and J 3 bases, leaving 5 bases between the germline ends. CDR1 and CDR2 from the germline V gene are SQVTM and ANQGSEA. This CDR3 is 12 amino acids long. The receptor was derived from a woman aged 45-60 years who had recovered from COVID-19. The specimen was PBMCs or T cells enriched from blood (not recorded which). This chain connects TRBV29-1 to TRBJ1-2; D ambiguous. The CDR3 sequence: CSVEDRHYGYTF. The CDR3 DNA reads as TGCAGCGTTGAAGATCGTCACTATGGCTACACCTTC.